What follows is one T cell receptor (beta chain) and its context. No antigen is known for it. This entry comes from a study of shared clonotypes between healthy human individuals. Study-wide points: Generally, naive subsets came out with larger estimated richness than memory subsets. Few donors limited the genetic and exposure-history diversity represented. Clonotype sharing across a few donors was observed for around 4.8% of naive CD4 clonotypes.

Losses at the gene ends were 4 bases for V and 4 bases for J; bases not matched to a gene: 5. CDR3 size: 15 residues. The germline V gene has CDR1 LNHDA and CDR2 SQIVND (reference sequence). The data were produced by immunoSEQ multiplex PCR, yet TCRdb's version contains in-frame clones alone and is incomplete. This repertoire shows about 730,000 clones, around 77% found once; its top ten account for about 1.7%. The receptor was derived from a woman aged 30 to 39 in good health. The chain joins TRBV19 to TRBJ1-2; 11 bases are shared with TRBD1. Sequenced sample: memory CD4+ T cells sorted from blood. The subset: CD45RA-negative fraction. CDR3 nucleotides: TGTGCCAGTAGTAGGACAGGGGGCATCGGCTATGGCTACACCTTC. Protein: CASSRTGGIGYGYTF.